The clone carrying this TCR beta chain was detected a few times. An end of the junction differs from the germline gene, which may be a read error. Germline lookup yields CDR1 SGDLS and CDR2 YYNGEE. This CDR3 has 17 residues. The data derive from a study of early T cells in non-severe SARS-CoV-2 infection. Unique molecular identifiers were affixed to single, distinct cDNA molecules. TCRdb reprocessed the 5' RACE reads via MiXCR and lists one record per CDR3 protein. The table records around 57,000 distinct CDR3 sequences, around 13% of them present only once. The material sequenced was whole blood. The receptor comes from an adult who was a healthcare worker with PCR-confirmed SARS-CoV-2 infection or an uninfected control (not recorded which). V usage is TRBV9 and J usage is TRBJ2-2, with 10 bases that match TRBD1. CDR3 nucleotide sequence: TGTGCCAGCAGCCCCAACCGGGACAGGGGACGTACCGGGGACCTGTTTTTT. It specifies CASSPNRDRGRTGDLFF.